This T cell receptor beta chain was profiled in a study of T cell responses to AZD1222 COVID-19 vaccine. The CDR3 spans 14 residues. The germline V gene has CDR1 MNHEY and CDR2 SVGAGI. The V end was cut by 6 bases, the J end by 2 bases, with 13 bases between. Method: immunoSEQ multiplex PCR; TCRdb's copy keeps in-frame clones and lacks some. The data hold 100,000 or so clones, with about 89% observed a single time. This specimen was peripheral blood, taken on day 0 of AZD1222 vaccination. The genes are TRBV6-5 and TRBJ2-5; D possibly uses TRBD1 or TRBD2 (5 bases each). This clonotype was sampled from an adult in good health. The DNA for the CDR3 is TGTGCCAGCAGCCGCCTCGGGACGCAAGAGACCCAGTACTTC. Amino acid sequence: CASSRLGTQETQYF.